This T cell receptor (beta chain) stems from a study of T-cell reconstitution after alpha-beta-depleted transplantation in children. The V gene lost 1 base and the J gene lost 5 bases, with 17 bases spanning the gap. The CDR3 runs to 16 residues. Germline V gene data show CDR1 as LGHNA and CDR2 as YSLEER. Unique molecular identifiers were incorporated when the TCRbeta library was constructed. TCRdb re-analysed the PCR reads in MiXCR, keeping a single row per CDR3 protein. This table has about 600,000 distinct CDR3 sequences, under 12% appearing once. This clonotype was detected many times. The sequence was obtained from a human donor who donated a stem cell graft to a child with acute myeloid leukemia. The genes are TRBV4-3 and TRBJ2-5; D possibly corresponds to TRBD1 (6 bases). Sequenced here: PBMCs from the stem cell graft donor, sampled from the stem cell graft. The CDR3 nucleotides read TGCGCCAGCAGCCAAGTCACCGGACAGCAGGTGGAGACCCAGTACTTC. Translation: CASSQVTGQQVETQYF.